This T cell receptor beta chain was captured in a study of blood T cell repertoires in COVID-19 (TCRdb year 2020). Study-wide context: Samples from collaborators originated in the United States, Italy and Spain and spanned both the acute and convalescent phases of COVID-19. The prospective study material was composed of cDNA or gDNA derived from T cells, B-cell-depleted T cells, or PBMCs. A freely available public database, intended as a resource for researchers studying the immune response to SARS-CoV-2, is where the repertoires were released. Sample metadata almost always included a de-identified subject ID, COVID-19 status, age in years and sex. HLA class I and class II types, where available, came from metadata supplied by the sample provider rather than from assay-based typing. Samples came from the ongoing ImmuneRACE study (first 160 participants) plus 1,254 subjects from 6 global collaborators. Subjects who had been exposed to COVID-19, were actively infected with it, or had recovered from it provided the deeply sampled blood TCRbeta repertoires that made up the dataset.

This clone was seen a few times. The clone's antigen remains unknown. No base qualities exist here, and no much larger clone lies one base off it. Each collaborating institution followed its own protocols to collect whole blood in K2EDTA tubes. For TCRbeta analysis, collaborators shipped samples in one of three forms: frozen whole blood, isolated PBMCs, or DNA extracted from either of those sample types. CDR1 SGHKS and CDR2 YYEKEE are derived from the germline V gene (reference sequence). The CDR3 contains 18 residues, cysteine and phenylalanine counted. Kept here is only the CDR3 DNA, which spans 54 bases and is read in frame from base 1. V loses 4 bases, J loses 0 bases, and the germline ends lie 20 bases apart. The immunoSEQ Assay, a bias-controlled multiplex PCR, was used to amplify TCRbeta CDR3 regions from genomic DNA. In the original analysis: Within the assay, amplification of reference gene primers was used to estimate how many nucleated cells each sample contained. Sequence reads were collapsed and filtered to measure the absolute abundance of every unique TCRbeta CDR3 rearrangement. For each sample, productive Simpson clonality was calculated as the square root of Simpson's diversity index over productive rearrangements. The table comes from immuneACCESS by way of TCRdb, which keeps in-frame sequences with V and J called. Part of the clones is missing from these tables; in studies checked, under half for an unresolved V gene and the rest for unknown reasons. Clone size and the V and J calls come from that table; the DNA yielded D and trimming. The sample table shows 90,000 to 100,000 clones, and 70% to 85% are seen once. The ten largest clones take up around 11% of the sample.

Summary of the overall study and its limitations: The quantity of clinical and demographic metadata differed by source and by participant and was supplied without curation.

The chain couples TRBV5-5 to TRBJ1-3; too little of a D gene remains to name it. The sequenced material came from peripheral blood. The TCR originated in a human donor in a cohort sampled during active COVID-19. The DNA reads TGTGCCAGCAGCCGGAGGAAGCCAAACACCGACTCTGGAAACACCATATATTTT. Its amino acids are CASSRRKPNTDSGNTIYF.